This TCR beta chain was obtained from a study of blood T cell repertoires in COVID-19. Profiling relied on immunoSEQ multiplex PCR, and the TCRdb table lists in-frame clones only, not all of them. The sample shows hundreds of thousands of clones, roughly 86% of them seen only once. The CDR3 is 15 amino acids. Germline V lookup: CDR1 MNHNS, CDR2 SASEGT. V gave up 3 bases and J gave up 3 bases, with 14 bases separating them. Participant ages covered roughly 18 to 89 years across around 22 US areas. This chain connects TRBV6-1 to TRBJ1-1; weak D call: TRBD1 (5 bases). The TCR was taken from a woman aged 40 to 50 with acute COVID-19. The source material was PBMCs or T cells enriched from blood (not recorded which). CDR3 protein: CASSERGGLDTEAFF. The CDR3 region has the DNA TGTGCCAGCAGTGAGCGGGGGGGTCTAGACACTGAAGCTTTCTTT.